This TCR beta chain was retrieved from a study of T cell responses to AZD1222 COVID-19 vaccine. Study outcomes and limitations: Repertoires in all cases were sampled only once the peak T cell response had passed. Vaccination with two AZD1222 doses was followed by a rise in Spike-specific TCR breadth and depth.

Losses at the gene ends were 3 bases for V and 5 bases for J; bases not matched to a gene: 6. This CDR3 has 14 residues. Germline CDR1 is SGHTA and CDR2 is FQGNSA. As concerns this clone: No antigen is known for it.

Sequenced by immunoSEQ multiplex PCR; TCRdb stores in-frame clones only, minus some. The table records around 160,000 clones, under 95% of them present only once. Sample: peripheral blood, taken 28 days after the second AZD1222 dose. The gene calls are TRBV7-2 and TRBJ1-1, with 7 bases fitting TRBD1. The clonotype comes from an adult who received the AZD1222 COVID-19 vaccine. CDR3 loop: CASSFRQGGTEAFF. The CDR3, as DNA: TGTGCCAGCAGCTTTAGACAGGGAGGGACTGAAGCTTTCTTT.